This T cell receptor (beta chain) emerged from a study of blood T cell repertoires in COVID-19. Study context: Italy, Spain and the United States were the sources of the convalescent and acute COVID-19 samples.

The CDR3 spans 16 residues. CDR1 and CDR2 from the germline V gene are SGHNT and YENEEA. V lost 2 bases and J lost 2; bases outside the gene matches: 4. This table comes from immunoSEQ multiplex PCR, and its TCRdb copy is limited to in-frame clones, with some not included. The table records approximately 390,000 clones, 80% to 90% of them present only once. The TCR sequence derives from a woman between 50 and 59 years old who had recovered from COVID-19. Sequencing used PBMCs or T cells enriched from blood (not recorded which). V is TRBV11-3 and J is TRBJ2-1, with 9 nucleotides matching TRBD2. The CDR3 DNA sequence: TGTGCCAGCAGCTTAACGCGGGGGGGGACCTACAATGAGCAGTTCTTC. It translates to CASSLTRGGTYNEQFF.